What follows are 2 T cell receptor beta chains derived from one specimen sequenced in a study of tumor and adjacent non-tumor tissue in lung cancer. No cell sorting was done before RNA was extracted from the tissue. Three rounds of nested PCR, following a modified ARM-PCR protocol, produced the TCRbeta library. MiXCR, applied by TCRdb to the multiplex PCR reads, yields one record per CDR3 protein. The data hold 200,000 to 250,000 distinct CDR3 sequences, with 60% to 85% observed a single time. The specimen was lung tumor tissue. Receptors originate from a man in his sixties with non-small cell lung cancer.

This chain's CDR3 is CASSLEWEGTQYF. CDR3 nucleotides: TGTGCCAGCAGCTTGGAATGGGAAGGGACCCAGTACTTC. The chain couples TRBV5-4 to TRBJ2-5; no definite D call. Trimming cost V 0 bases and J 7 bases, with 10 bases left between them. Germline CDR1 is SGHNT and CDR2 is YYREEE (reference sequence). This CDR3 has 13 residues.

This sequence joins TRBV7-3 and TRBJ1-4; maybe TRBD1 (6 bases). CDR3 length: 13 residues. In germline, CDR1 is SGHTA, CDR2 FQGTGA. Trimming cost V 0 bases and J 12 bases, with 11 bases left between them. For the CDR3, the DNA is TGTGCCAGCAGCTTAACCAGGGGTTACGAACTGTTTTTT. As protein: CASSLTRGYELFF. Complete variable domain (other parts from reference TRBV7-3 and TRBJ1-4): GAGVSQTPSNKVTEKGKYVELRCDPISGHTALYWYRQSLGQGPEFLIYFQGTGAADDSGLPNDRFFAVRPEGSVSTLKIQRTERGDSAVYLCASSLTRGYELFFGSGTQLSVL.